There are many counts of the clone carrying this TCR beta chain. Here immunoSEQ multiplex PCR was the method, and the copy in TCRdb shows in-frame clones only, minus some. The sample contains about 120,000 clones, about two thirds of which appear only once. This entry comes from a study of blood T cell repertoires in COVID-19. In the study overall: Researchers got acute and convalescent COVID-19 samples from the United States, Italy and Spain.

The TCR comes from a human donor with acute or convalescent COVID-19. The donor label of this sample is uncertain. Sequencing was carried out using peripheral blood.

The CDR3 sequence: CASMQGVNTGELFF. The CDR3 coding sequence is TGCGCCAGCATGCAGGGGGTGAACACCGGGGAGCTGTTTTTT. This sequence joins TRBV5-1 and TRBJ2-2; 7 bases align to TRBD1. The CDR3 covers 14 residues. Looked up from germline, CDR1 is SGHRS and CDR2 is YFSETQ. With 6 bases clipped from V and 1 base from J, the junction kept 3 bases outside the gene matches.